This T cell receptor beta chain appears in the sequencing data of a study of radiotherapy plus CTLA-4 blockade in lung cancer. Overall study findings and caveats: Clones of tumor-derived TCRs expanded in blood after radiotherapy plus ipilimumab.

This clone was detected a few times. Its target is unknown. The same CDR3 is also encoded by other DNA sequences in this sample. CTLA-4 blockade with ipilimumab, together with focal radiation, was given to patients with chemo-refractory metastatic non-small-cell lung cancer. Profiling relied on immunoSEQ multiplex PCR, and the TCRdb table lists in-frame clones only, not all of them. The data contain roughly 100,000 clones, more than 70% of them singletons. This CDR3 region has 14 residues. Germline CDR1 and CDR2: LNHDA and SQIVND (reference sequence). Losses at the gene ends were 5 bases for V and 3 bases for J; bases not matched to a gene: 4.

This chain links TRBV19 with TRBJ2-7, with TRBD1 matching over 10 bases. The sequences come from peripheral blood, collected from a patient treated with radiotherapy plus ipilimumab. The sequence came from a human donor with non-small cell lung cancer that progressed on radiotherapy plus ipilimumab. Some clones in this sample may be carry-over from other donors' samples. DNA of the CDR3: TGTGCCAGTAGTTCCCGGGACAGGGGCTACGAGCAGTACTTC. Protein sequence: CASSSRDRGYEQYF.